Listed below are T cell receptor beta chains from one sample, sequenced in a study of cytomegalovirus exposure and HLA in healthy donors. TCRdb's table, derived via immunoSEQ multiplex PCR, lists solely in-frame clones and lacks some. The table shows 80,000 to 95,000 clones, with roughly 69% occurring only once. The sample consisted of PBMCs. All receptors derive from a woman aged 30 to 39 in good health and CMV-seronegative. Both conserved end residues are part of each CDR3. D genes are given only for firm matches. Expanded clones are given a class, and other clones once, few, many or no size at all.

J gene: TRBJ2-5; D gene: TRBD1; V gene: TRBV7-2; clone size: -; CDR3 DNA: TGTGCCAGCAGCCCGGACAGGGGTAGGCGAGAGACCCAGTACTTC; CDR3 protein: CASSPDRGRRETQYF
J gene: TRBJ1-1; D gene: TRBD1; V gene: TRBV5-1; clone size: many; CDR3 DNA: TGCGCCAGCAGCTTGGGAACAGGGGTGGGCACTGAAGCTTTCTTT; CDR3 protein: CASSLGTGVGTEAFF
J gene: TRBJ1-4; D gene: TRBD1; V gene: TRBV6-6; clone size: few; CDR3 DNA: TGTGCCAGCAGTTACTCACAGGGGGGAGGGGAAAAACTGTTTTTT; CDR3 protein: CASSYSQGGGEKLFF
J gene: TRBJ1-1; D gene: TRBD1; V gene: TRBV25-1; clone size: -; CDR3 DNA: TGTGCCAGCAGTACCCAGGGGGTCTACACTGAAGCTTTCTTT; CDR3 protein: CASSTQGVYTEAFF
J gene: TRBJ2-7; D gene: -; V gene: TRBV27; clone size: -; CDR3 DNA: TGTGCCAGCGGGAGGGGGGGGATCGAGGAGCAGTACTTC; CDR3 protein: CASGRGGIEEQYF
J gene: TRBJ2-7; D gene: -; V gene: TRBV5-1; clone size: -; CDR3 DNA: TGCGCCAGCAGCGCAGGATCCGAGCAGTACTTC; CDR3 protein: CASSAGSEQYF
J gene: TRBJ1-5; D gene: TRBD1; V gene: TRBV28; clone size: few; CDR3 DNA: TGTGCCAGCAGCCCCTACGGACAGGGGAACTATCAGCCCCAGCATTTT; CDR3 protein: CASSPYGQGNYQPQHF
J gene: TRBJ2-1; D gene: -; V gene: TRBV5-1; clone size: -; CDR3 DNA: TGCGCCAGCAGCTTGGCGGGGTTATACAATGAGCAGTTCTTC; CDR3 protein: CASSLAGLYNEQFF
J gene: TRBJ2-3; D gene: TRBD2; V gene: TRBV28; clone size: -; CDR3 DNA: TGTGCCAGCAGCCAAAGCGGGAGAGTTAGGAGCACAGATACGCAGTATTTT; CDR3 protein: CASSQSGRVRSTDTQYF
J gene: TRBJ1-1; D gene: -; V gene: TRBV7-9; clone size: -; CDR3 DNA: TGTGCCAGCAGAGGCAGGGTGAACACTGAAGCTTTCTTT; CDR3 protein: CASRGRVNTEAFF
J gene: TRBJ2-3; D gene: TRBD2; V gene: TRBV5-8; clone size: -; CDR3 DNA: TGTGCCAGCAGCTTGGAGGTTAGCGGGAGGGCCTCGGATACGCAGTATTTT; CDR3 protein: CASSLEVSGRASDTQYF
J gene: TRBJ2-1; D gene: TRBD2; V gene: TRBV5-4; clone size: -; CDR3 DNA: TGTGCCAGCAGCTTGGGCGGGAGTGTCTCGTACAATGAGCAGTTCTTC; CDR3 protein: CASSLGGSVSYNEQFF
J gene: TRBJ2-7; D gene: TRBD1; V gene: TRBV5-4; clone size: -; CDR3 DNA: TGTGCCAGCAGCTTGAAGGGACAGGGTTTCGAGCAGTACTTC; CDR3 protein: CASSLKGQGFEQYF
J gene: TRBJ2-2; D gene: -; V gene: TRBV10-3; clone size: once; CDR3 DNA: TGTGCCATCAGTGAGTCGACTACCCCTTCAATGAACACCGGGGAGCTGTTTTTT; CDR3 protein: CAISESTTPSMNTGELFF
J gene: TRBJ1-5; D gene: TRBD1; V gene: TRBV2; clone size: -; CDR3 DNA: TGTGCCAGCAGGAGTGTAAGTGGGACAGGGATTCAGCCCCAGCATTTT; CDR3 protein: CASRSVSGTGIQPQHF
J gene: TRBJ2-5; D gene: TRBD2; V gene: TRBV4-2; clone size: -; CDR3 DNA: TGTGCCAGCAGCCGACTAGCGGGAGTGGAAGAGACCCAGTACTTC; CDR3 protein: CASSRLAGVEETQYF